The present T cell receptor (beta chain) was sequenced within a study of blood T cell repertoires in COVID-19. Background on the study: Nucleic acid was either cDNA or gDNA, and it came from T cells, B-cell-depleted T cells, or PBMCs.

The germline gives CDR1 SNHLY, CDR2 FYNNEI. The CDR3 runs 14 residues. V lost 4 bases to trimming and J lost 3 bases, with 12 bases between them. TCRdb keeps only in-frame clones here, not all; method: immunoSEQ multiplex PCR. The table shows 180,000 or so clones, with around 86% occurring only once. The chain employs TRBV2 and TRBJ1-2; D not certain. The sequenced material came from peripheral blood. This sequence was found in a man between 18 and 35 years old with acute or convalescent COVID-19. The CDR3 region is CASSGRDIYYGYTF. The CDR3 bases are TGTGCCAGCAGTGGAAGAGATATTTACTATGGCTACACCTTC.